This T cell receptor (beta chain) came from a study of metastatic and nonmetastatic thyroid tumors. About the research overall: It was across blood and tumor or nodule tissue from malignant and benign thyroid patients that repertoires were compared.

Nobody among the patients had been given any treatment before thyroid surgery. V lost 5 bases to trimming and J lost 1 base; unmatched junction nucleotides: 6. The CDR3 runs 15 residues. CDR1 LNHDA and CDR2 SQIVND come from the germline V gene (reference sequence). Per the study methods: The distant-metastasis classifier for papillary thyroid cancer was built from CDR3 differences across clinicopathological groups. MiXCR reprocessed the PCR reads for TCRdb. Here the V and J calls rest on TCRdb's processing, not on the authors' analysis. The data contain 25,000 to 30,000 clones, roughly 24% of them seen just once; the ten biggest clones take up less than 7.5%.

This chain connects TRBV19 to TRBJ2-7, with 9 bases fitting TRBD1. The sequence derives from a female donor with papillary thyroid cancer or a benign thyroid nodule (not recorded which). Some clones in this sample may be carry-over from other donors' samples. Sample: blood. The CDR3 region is CASSPRQGGSYEQYF. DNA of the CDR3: TGTGCCAGTAGTCCAAGACAGGGGGGTTCCTACGAGCAGTACTTC.